Listed here is a single TCR beta chain. Its antigen is not known. This CDR3 has 16 residues. The germline V gene encodes CDR1 MGHRA and CDR2 YSYEKL. The junction had 14 bases not matched to a gene; V was cut back by 6 bases and J by 7 bases. This specimen belongs to a study of T cell repertoires in cytomegalovirus infection. TCRdb independently ran MiXCR on the reads; one entry per CDR3 protein. The data hold more than 300,000 distinct CDR3 sequences, with just under 35% observed a single time. This receptor was obtained from a human donor in good health (CMV status not recorded). Some clones in this sample may be carry-over from other donors' samples. The rearrangement joins TRBV4-1 to TRBJ1-4; 7 bases match TRBD1. Sequencing used cultured PBMCs, obtained from culture after CMV antigen stimulation. The CDR3 DNA sequence: TGCGCCAGCAGTCACCTTCGACAGGGAGGAAGTGAAAAACTGTTTTTT. This translates into CASSHLRQGGSEKLFF.